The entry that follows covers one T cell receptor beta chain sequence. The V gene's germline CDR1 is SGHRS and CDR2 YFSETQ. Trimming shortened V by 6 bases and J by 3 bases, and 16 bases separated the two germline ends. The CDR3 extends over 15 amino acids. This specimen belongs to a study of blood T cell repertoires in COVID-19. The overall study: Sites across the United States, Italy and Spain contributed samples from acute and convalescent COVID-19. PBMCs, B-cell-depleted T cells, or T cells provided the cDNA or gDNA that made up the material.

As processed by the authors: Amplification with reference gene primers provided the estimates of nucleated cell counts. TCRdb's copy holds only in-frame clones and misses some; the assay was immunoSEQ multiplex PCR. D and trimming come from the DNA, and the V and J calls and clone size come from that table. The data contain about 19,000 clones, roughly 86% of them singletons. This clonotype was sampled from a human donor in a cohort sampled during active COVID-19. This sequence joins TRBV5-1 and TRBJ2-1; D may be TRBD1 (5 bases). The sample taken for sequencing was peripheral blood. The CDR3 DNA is TGCGCCAGCAAAGCAAGGGGCCAAAACTACAATGAGCAGTTCTTC. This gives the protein CASKARGQNYNEQFF. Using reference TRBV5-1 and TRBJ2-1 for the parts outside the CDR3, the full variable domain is KAGVTQTPRYLIKTRGQQVTLSCSPISGHRSVSWYQQTPGQGLQFLFEYFSETQRNKGNFPGRFSGRQFSNSRSEMNVSTLELGDSALYLCASKARGQNYNEQFFGPGTRLTVL.